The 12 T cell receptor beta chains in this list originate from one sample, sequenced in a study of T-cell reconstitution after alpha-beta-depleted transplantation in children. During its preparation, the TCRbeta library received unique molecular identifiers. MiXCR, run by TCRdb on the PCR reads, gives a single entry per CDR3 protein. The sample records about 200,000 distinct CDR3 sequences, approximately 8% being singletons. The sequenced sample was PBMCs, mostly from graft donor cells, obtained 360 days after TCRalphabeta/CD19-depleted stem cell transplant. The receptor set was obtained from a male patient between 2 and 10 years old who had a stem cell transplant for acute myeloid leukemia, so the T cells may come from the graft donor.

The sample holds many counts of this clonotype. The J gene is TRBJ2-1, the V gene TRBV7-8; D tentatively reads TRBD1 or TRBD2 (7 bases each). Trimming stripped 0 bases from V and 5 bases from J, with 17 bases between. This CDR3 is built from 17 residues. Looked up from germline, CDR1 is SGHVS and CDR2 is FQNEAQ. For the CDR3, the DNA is TGTGCCAGCAGCTTAGCATTTTACAGGGGAGGGAACAATGAGCAGTTCTTC. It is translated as CASSLAFYRGGNNEQFF.

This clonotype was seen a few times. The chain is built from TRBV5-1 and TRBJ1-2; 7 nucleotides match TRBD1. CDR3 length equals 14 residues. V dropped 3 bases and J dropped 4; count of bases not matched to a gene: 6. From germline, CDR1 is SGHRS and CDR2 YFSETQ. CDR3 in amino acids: CASSSQGVIYGYTF. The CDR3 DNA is TGCGCCAGCAGCTCGCAGGGGGTTATCTATGGCTACACCTTC.

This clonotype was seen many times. The CDR3: CASSFRKPGELFF. The DNA of the CDR3 is TGTGCCAGCAGTTTCCGGAAACCCGGGGAGCTGTTTTTT. J is TRBJ2-2 and V is TRBV12-3 or TRBV12-4; D ambiguous. The CDR3 contains 13 residues. V shed 3 bases and J shed 6 bases, with 8 bases lying between them.

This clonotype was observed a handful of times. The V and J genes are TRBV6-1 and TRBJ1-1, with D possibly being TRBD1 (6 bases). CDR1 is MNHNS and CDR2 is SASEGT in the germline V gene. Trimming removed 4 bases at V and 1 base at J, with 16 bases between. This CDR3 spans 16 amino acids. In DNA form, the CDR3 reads TGTGCCAGCAGTGTAACTGGCAGGGGACCGAACACTGAAGCTTTCTTT. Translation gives CASSVTGRGPNTEAFF.

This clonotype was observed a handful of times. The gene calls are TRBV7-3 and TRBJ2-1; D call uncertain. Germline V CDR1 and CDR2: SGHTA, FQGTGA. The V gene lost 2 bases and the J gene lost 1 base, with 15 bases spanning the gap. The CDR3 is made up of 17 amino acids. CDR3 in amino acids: CASSLFGRFRSYNEQFF. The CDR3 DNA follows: TGTGCCAGCAGCTTATTCGGACGGTTTCGGTCCTACAATGAGCAGTTCTTC. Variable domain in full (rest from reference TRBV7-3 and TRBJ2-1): GAGVSQTPSNKVTEKGKYVELRCDPISGHTALYWYRQSLGQGPEFLIYFQGTGAADDSGLPNDRFFAVRPEGSVSTLKIQRTERGDSAVYLCASSLFGRFRSYNEQFFGPGTRLTVL.

CDR3 loop: CASSVGGLGGFQETQYF. CDR3 DNA sequence: TGTGCCAGCAGCGTAGGAGGACTAGGGGGTTTCCAAGAGACCCAGTACTTC. The chain couples TRBV9 to TRBJ2-5, with a possible D match to TRBD2 (7 bases). The V end was cut by 0 bases, the J end by 1 base, with 16 bases between. The germline V gene has CDR1 SGDLS and CDR2 YYNGEE. The CDR3 is made up of 17 amino acids.

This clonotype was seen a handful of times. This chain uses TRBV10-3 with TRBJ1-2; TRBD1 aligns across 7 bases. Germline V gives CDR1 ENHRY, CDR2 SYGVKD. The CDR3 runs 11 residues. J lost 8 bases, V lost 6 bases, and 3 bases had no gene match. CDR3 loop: CAISQGDGYTF. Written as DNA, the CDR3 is TGTGCCATCAGCCAGGGGGACGGCTACACCTTC.

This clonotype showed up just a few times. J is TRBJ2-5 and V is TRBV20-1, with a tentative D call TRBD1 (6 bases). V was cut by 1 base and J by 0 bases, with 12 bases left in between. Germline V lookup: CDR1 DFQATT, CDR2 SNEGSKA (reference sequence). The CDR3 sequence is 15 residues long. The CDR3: CSARGGRGYQETQYF. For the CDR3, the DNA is TGCAGTGCTAGAGGGGGGCGTGGGTACCAAGAGACCCAGTACTTC.

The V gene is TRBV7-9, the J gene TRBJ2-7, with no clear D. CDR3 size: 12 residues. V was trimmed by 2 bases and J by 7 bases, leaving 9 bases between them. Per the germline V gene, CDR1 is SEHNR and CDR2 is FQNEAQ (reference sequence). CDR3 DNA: TGTGCCAGCAGCTTACCGGGCCCAGAGCAGTACTTC. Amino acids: CASSLPGPEQYF.

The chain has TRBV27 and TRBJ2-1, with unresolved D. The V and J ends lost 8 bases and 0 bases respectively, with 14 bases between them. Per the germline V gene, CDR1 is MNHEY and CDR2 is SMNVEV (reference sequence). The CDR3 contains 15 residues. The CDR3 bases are TGTGCCAGCTGTCCCTCCAGCTACTCCTACAATGAGCAGTTCTTC. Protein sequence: CASCPSSYSYNEQFF.

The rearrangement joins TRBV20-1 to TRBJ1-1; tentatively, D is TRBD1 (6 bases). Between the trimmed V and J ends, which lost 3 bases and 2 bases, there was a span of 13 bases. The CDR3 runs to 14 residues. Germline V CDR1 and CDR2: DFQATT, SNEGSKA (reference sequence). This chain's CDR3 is CSARKGDINTEAFF. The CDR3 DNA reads TGCAGTGCTAGGAAAGGGGACATCAACACTGAAGCTTTCTTT.

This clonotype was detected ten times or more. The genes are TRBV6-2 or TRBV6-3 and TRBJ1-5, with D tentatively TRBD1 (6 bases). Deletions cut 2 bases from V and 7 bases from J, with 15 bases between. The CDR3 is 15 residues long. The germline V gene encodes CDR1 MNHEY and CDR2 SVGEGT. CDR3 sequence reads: CASSYNWGARQPQHF. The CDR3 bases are TGTGCCAGCAGTTACAATTGGGGGGCAAGGCAGCCCCAGCATTTT.